Presented here are 2 T cell receptor beta chains from one specimen sequenced in a study of cytomegalovirus exposure and HLA in healthy donors. Produced via immunoSEQ multiplex PCR; TCRdb's table is partial and in-frame only. Here the sample spans around 160,000 clones, around four fifths being singletons. The sequenced material came from PBMCs. These receptors were taken from a man aged 25-40 years in good health and CMV-seropositive.

V is TRBV10-3 and J is TRBJ2-1, with 8 nucleotides matching TRBD2. Trimming at V came to 3 bases and at J to 8 bases, leaving 6 bases not matched to a gene. The CDR3 is 14 amino acids. Germline V gives CDR1 ENHRY, CDR2 SYGVKD. CDR3 nucleotide sequence: TGTGCCATCAGTGACCCAGGACTAGCCGATGAGCAGTTCTTC. This encodes CAISDPGLADEQFF.

The sample holds a few counts of this clone. The chain is built from TRBV25-1 and TRBJ1-6; maybe TRBD1 (5 bases). The ends were cut back, 2 bases at V and 10 bases at J, with 9 bases in the middle. Germline CDR1 reads MGHDK; CDR2 reads SYGVNS. The CDR3 runs to 13 residues. The CDR3 bases are TGTGCCAGCAGTGAACAGGGCCCCTCACCCCTCCACTTT. The encoded protein is CASSEQGPSPLHF.